Presented here are 15 T cell receptor beta chains from one specimen sequenced in a study of Graves' ophthalmopathy and Graves' hyperthyroidism. RNA transcripts yielded amplified TCR beta CDR3 regions. RT-PCR with HTBI primers came first, then second-round multiplex PCR. TCRdb processed the multiplex PCR reads anew with MiXCR; each CDR3 protein has one entry. The sample consists of roughly 700,000 distinct CDR3 sequences, approximately 40% of them appearing once. The specimen was peripheral blood. These receptors were obtained from an adult man with Graves' ophthalmopathy.

This clonotype was seen ten or more times. The CDR3 loop reads CAILKQGTLRNTEAFF. The CDR3 DNA reads as TGCGCCATCCTAAAACAGGGAACTCTGAGGAACACTGAAGCTTTCTTT. V is TRBV10-1 and J is TRBJ1-1; TRBD1 is a possible D gene (6 bases). The CDR3 is made up of 16 amino acids. The germline CDR1 and CDR2 sequences are WNHNN and SYGVQD (reference sequence). Trimming removed 10 bases at V and 1 base at J, with 22 bases between.

CDR3 sequence: CASSVGRNNQPQYF. CDR3 nucleotides: TGTGCCAGCAGTGTTGGACGGAACAATCAGCCCCAGTACTTC. The chain employs TRBV2 and TRBJ2-5; D unclear. Deletions cut 4 bases from V and 9 bases from J, with 18 bases between. The CDR3 is made up of 14 amino acids. The germline V gene encodes CDR1 SNHLY and CDR2 FYNNEI.

At least ten counts were recorded for this clonotype. The chain carries TRBV19 and TRBJ1-5, with D possibly being TRBD1 (5 bases). This CDR3 is 12 amino acids long. Germline-derived CDR1 and CDR2 are LNHDA and SQIVND (reference sequence). Trimming stripped 1 base from V and 7 bases from J, with 5 bases between. The CDR3 here is CASSIGDQPQHF. The DNA for the CDR3 is TGTGCCAGTAGTATAGGGGACCAGCCCCAGCATTTT.

The chain recombines TRBV20-1 with TRBJ1-2; D call uncertain. Germline V lookup: CDR1 DFQATT, CDR2 SNEGSKA (reference sequence). This CDR3 is 10 amino acids long. V lost 6 bases, J lost 4 bases, and 6 bases lay in between. The CDR3 DNA is TGCAGTGCAAAGGGCTATGGCTACACCTTC. This sequence encodes CSAKGYGYTF.

The chain links TRBV7-6 to TRBJ1-2; 11 nucleotides match TRBD1. CDR1 and CDR2 from the germline V gene are SGHVS and FNYEAQ. J lost 4 bases, V lost 5 bases, and 12 bases had no gene match. There are 17 residues in the CDR3. CDR3 DNA: TGTGCCAGCAGCCAAGCCCGCGGGACAGGGGGTACCTATGGCTACACCTTC. Translating it yields CASSQARGTGGTYGYTF.

Comment on this clonotype: A much larger clone differs by one base, so this may be a read error. V usage is TRBV20-1 and J usage is TRBJ2-7; possible D gene TRBD2, 6 bases. CDR3 length equals 14 residues. Germline loops: CDR1 DFQATT, CDR2 SNEGSKA (reference sequence). The CDR3 DNA reads as TGCAGTGCTAGAGCTAGGGACTTAACCTACGGGCAGTACTTC. Translation: CSARARDLTYGQYF.

Of note for this clonotype: Germline and junction disagree at one end, which may indicate a read error. The V call is TRBV10-2, the J call TRBJ1-2, with TRBD1 identical over 12 bases. The germline V gene encodes CDR1 WSHSY and CDR2 SAAADI. This CDR3 has 14 amino acids. For the CDR3, the DNA is TGTGCCAGCAGTTTATCGGGGACAGGGGGCGGCTACACCTTC. Its translation is CASSLSGTGGGYTF.

V and J are TRBV10-3 and TRBJ2-7; TRBD1 matches at 7 bases. CDR3 length equals 15 residues. The germline V gene encodes CDR1 ENHRY and CDR2 SYGVKD. V dropped 2 bases and J dropped 3; count of bases not matched to a gene: 7. CDR3 protein: CAISEQDRSDYEQYF. In DNA form, the CDR3 reads TGTGCCATCAGTGAGCAGGACAGGTCCGACTACGAGCAGTACTTC.

The V call is TRBV25-1, the J call TRBJ1-4; D perhaps matches TRBD1 (5 bases). V dropped 6 bases and J dropped 7 bases, with 18 bases sitting between them. CDR1 MGHDK and CDR2 SYGVNS come from the germline V gene. CDR3 size: 15 residues. The DNA for the CDR3 is TGTGCCAGCAGGCCCCTCTGGCAGGGTAGTGAAAAACTGTTTTTT. Its protein product is CASRPLWQGSEKLFF.

V and J are TRBV15 and TRBJ1-6; D is unresolved. Germline V gene data show CDR1 as LNHNV and CDR2 as YYDKDF (reference sequence). CDR3 size: 14 residues. Trimming cost V 1 base and J 13 bases, with 14 bases left between them. This CDR3 is CATSRGESNQPLHF. In DNA form, the CDR3 reads TGTGCCACCAGCAGAGGAGAGAGCAATCAGCCCCTCCACTTT.

This clonotype was recorded a few times. The chain has TRBV20-1 and TRBJ1-5, with TRBD1 matching over 7 bases. From germline, CDR1 is DFQATT and CDR2 SNEGSKA (reference sequence). With 3 bases clipped from V and 5 bases from J, the junction kept 4 bases outside the gene matches. This CDR3 spans 13 amino acids. The CDR3 region is CSARVDRDQPQHF. CDR3 bases: TGCAGTGCTAGGGTAGACAGGGATCAGCCCCAGCATTTT.

This clonotype showed up many times. The genes are TRBV29-1 and TRBJ1-2; a possible D gene is TRBD1 (5 bases). This CDR3 is built from 14 residues. V was shortened by 5 bases and J by 0 bases, with 13 bases between the two germline ends. Per germline, CDR1 SQVTM and CDR2 ANQGSEA. The CDR3 region is CSVTPGTANYGYTF. CDR3 sequence (DNA): TGCAGCGTTACCCCCGGGACGGCTAACTATGGCTACACCTTC.

The chain links TRBV20-1 to TRBJ2-7, with 9 bases fitting TRBD1. Germline CDR1 and CDR2: DFQATT and SNEGSKA (reference sequence). V trimming: 5 bases; J trimming: 2 bases; junction bases outside the gene matches: 13. The length of the CDR3 is 16 residues. CDR3 protein: CSASSRLGQGPYEQYF. For the CDR3, the DNA is TGCAGTGCTTCCTCTCGTCTGGGACAGGGTCCCTACGAGCAGTACTTC.

This clonotype was counted a few times. The CDR3 is CASSSGLDRYEQYF. The CDR3 bases are TGTGCCAGCAGCTCGGGACTAGACCGTTACGAGCAGTACTTC. This rearrangement joins TRBV7-8 to TRBJ2-7; 8 positions agree with TRBD2. Per germline, CDR1 SGHVS and CDR2 FQNEAQ. CDR3 size: 14 residues. The junction had 6 bases not matched to a gene; V was cut back by 4 bases and J by 4 bases.

This clonotype was recorded a few times. The V call is TRBV7-9, the J call TRBJ2-7; maybe TRBD2 (6 bases). This CDR3 has 14 amino acids. CDR1 is SEHNR and CDR2 is FQNEAQ in the germline V gene (reference sequence). Trimming took off 3 bases at V and 0 bases at J, with 9 bases between the two ends. The CDR3 sequence: CASSFRENSYEQYF. The CDR3 nucleotides are TGTGCCAGCAGCTTTCGGGAGAACTCCTACGAGCAGTACTTC. The complete variable domain, with remaining parts taken from reference TRBV7-9 and TRBJ2-7, reads DTGVSQNPRHKITKRGQNVTFRCDPISEHNRLYWYRQTLGQGPEFLTYFQNEAQLEKSRLLSDRFSAERPKGSFSTLEIQRTEQGDSAMYLCASSFRENSYEQYFGPGTRLTVT.